Reported below is one T cell receptor (beta chain). The junction had 15 bases not matched to a gene; V was cut back by 5 bases and J by 5 bases. The germline CDR1 and CDR2 sequences are MNHEY and SMNVEV (reference sequence). CDR3 size: 18 residues. This record belongs to a study of blood T cell repertoires in COVID-19. Whole-study context: There were acute and convalescent COVID-19 samples, and they came from the United States, Italy and Spain. Sources were T cells, B-cell-depleted T cells, or PBMCs; the material itself was cDNA or gDNA.

The authors' processing: Researchers report that nucleated cell counts were estimated from reference gene primer amplification. Sequencing was performed with immunoSEQ multiplex PCR; in TCRdb, only in-frame clones are kept and a portion is missing. V and J calls and clone size are as listed in that table; D and trimming were resolved from the DNA. The sample includes over 150,000 clones, about 82% of them seen just once. The chain employs TRBV27 and TRBJ2-3, with TRBD2 identical over 11 bases. This clonotype was obtained from a man in his fifties or sixties with active or convalescent COVID-19. The sequencing input was peripheral blood. The CDR3 DNA reads as TGTGCCAGCAGTATGGGGGGTAATAGCGGGAGGGTCAGAGATACGCAGTATTTT. Translation: CASSMGGNSGRVRDTQYF.